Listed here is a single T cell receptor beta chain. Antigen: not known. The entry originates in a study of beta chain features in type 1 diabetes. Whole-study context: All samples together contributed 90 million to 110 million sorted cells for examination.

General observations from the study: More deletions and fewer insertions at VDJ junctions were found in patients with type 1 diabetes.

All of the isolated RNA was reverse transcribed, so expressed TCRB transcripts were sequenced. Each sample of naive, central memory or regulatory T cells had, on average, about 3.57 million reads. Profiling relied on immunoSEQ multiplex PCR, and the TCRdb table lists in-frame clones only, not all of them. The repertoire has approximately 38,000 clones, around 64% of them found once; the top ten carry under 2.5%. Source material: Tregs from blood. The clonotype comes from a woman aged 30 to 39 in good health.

The chain's CDR3 is CSVEVVRGTDTQYF. CDR3 bases: TGCAGCGTTGAGGTGGTCAGGGGCACAGATACGCAGTATTTT. The chain has TRBV29-1 and TRBJ2-3, with TRBD1 as a possible D gene (5 bases). The CDR3 covers 14 residues. V was cut by 3 bases and J by 1 base, with 11 bases left in between. Germline CDR1 reads SQVTM; CDR2 reads ANQGSEA.